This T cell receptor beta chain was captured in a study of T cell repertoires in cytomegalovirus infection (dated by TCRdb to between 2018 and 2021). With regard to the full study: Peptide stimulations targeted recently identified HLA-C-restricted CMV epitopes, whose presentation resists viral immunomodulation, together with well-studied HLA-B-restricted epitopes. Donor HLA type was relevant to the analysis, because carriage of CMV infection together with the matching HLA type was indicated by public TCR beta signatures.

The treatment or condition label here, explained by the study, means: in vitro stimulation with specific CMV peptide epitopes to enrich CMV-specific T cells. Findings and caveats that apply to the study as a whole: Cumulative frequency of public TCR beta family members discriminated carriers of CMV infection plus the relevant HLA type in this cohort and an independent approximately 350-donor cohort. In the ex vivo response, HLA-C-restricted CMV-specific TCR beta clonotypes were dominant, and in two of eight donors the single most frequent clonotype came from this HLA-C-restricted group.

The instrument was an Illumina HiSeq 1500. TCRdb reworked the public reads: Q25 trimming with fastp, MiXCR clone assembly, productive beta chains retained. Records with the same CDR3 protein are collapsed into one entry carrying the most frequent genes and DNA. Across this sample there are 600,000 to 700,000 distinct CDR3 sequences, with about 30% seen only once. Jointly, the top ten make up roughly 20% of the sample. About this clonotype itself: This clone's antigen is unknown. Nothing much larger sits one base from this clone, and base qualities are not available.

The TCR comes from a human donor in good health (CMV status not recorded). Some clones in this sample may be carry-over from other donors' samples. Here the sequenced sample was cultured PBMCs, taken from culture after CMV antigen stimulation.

The CDR3 sequence is CASSLAPHRGLRYRGNEKLFF. The DNA sequence is given as TGTGCCAGCAGCTTGGCCCCCCACCGGGGTCTTAGGTATCGGGGCAATGAAAAACTGTTTTTT. The chain joins TRBV7-9 to TRBJ1-4; the D gene is perhaps TRBD1, from 5 matching bases. The CDR3 runs 21 amino acids, cysteine and phenylalanine included. Left in the record is the CDR3 DNA by itself, 63 bases read in frame from the first base. Trimming takes 3 bases from V and 5 bases from J, and the germline ends sit 31 bases apart. The germline V gene (reference sequence) supplies CDR1 SEHNR and CDR2 FQNEAQ. Extended through the reference TRBV7-9 and TRBJ1-4 proteins, this CDR3 yields the full variable domain: DTGVSQNPRHKITKRGQNVTFRCDPISEHNRLYWYRQTLGQGPEFLTYFQNEAQLEKSRLLSDRFSAERPKGSFSTLEIQRTEQGDSAMYLCASSLAPHRGLRYRGNEKLFFGSGTQLSVL.